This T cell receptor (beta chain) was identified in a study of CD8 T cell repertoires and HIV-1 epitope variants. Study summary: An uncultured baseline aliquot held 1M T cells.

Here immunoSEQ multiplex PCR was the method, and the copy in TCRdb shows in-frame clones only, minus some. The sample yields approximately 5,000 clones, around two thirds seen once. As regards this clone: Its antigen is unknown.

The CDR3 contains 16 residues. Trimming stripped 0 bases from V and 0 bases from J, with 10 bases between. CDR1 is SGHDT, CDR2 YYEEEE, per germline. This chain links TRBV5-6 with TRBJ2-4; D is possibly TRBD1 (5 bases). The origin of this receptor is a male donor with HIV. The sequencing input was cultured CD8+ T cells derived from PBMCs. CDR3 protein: CASSLAQGRAKNIQYF. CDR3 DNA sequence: TGTGCCAGCAGCTTGGCTCAGGGTAGAGCCAAAAACATTCAGTACTTC.